This paragraph reports one T cell receptor (beta chain). Using immunoSEQ multiplex PCR, the repertoire was profiled, and TCRdb retains in-frame clones only, with some absent. Of 85,000 to 100,000 clones listed, roughly 85% were seen once; the top ten hold about 9.3%. This sample stems from a study of glioma-infiltrating T cells after dendritic cell vaccination. The time point denotes: after dendritic cell vaccination, including at tumor progression/relapse. The sequences come from blood, collected after dendritic cell vaccination. The source is a human donor with glioblastoma.

The CDR3 region is CASSLGPGGNTEAFF. CDR3 in DNA: TGTGCCAGCAGCTTGGGTCCGGGGGGAAACACTGAAGCTTTCTTT. The chain couples TRBV7-3 to TRBJ1-1, with D possibly TRBD1 on 5 matching bases. This CDR3 spans 15 amino acids. Germline V gene data show CDR1 as SGHTA and CDR2 as FQGTGA. Between the trimmed V and J ends, which lost 3 bases and 2 bases, there was a span of 13 bases.